The present T cell receptor (beta chain) was sequenced within a study of cytomegalovirus exposure and HLA in healthy donors (TCRdb year 2017). General notes on the study: According to a later analysis, the roughly 130 validation repertoires were produced on the same platform as the 600 to 850 repertoires of the first cohort. Besides the first cohort of more than 650 subjects, a separate validation cohort made up of roughly 120 different subjects was used. To predict cytomegalovirus infection status, the study brought together high-throughput TCR immunosequencing, statistical association of individual TCRs with disease status, and machine learning. The study aimed to test whether signatures of past pathogen exposure could be identified by cataloging public T cell receptors.

The donors were included in the validation cohort of 120 subjects, a group kept apart from the roughly 700-subject first cohort. Unmatched junction bases come to 3, with V trimmed by 5 bases and J by 0 bases. The CDR3 sequence holds 14 residues, the cysteine and phenylalanine included. Kept here is only the CDR3 DNA, which spans 42 bases and is read in frame from base 1. The germline V gene sets CDR1 to KGHSH and CDR2 to LQKENI. Findings and caveats that apply to the study as a whole: The study listed around 160 TCR beta chains as associated with cytomegalovirus. A later analysis found that TCRs clustered in the first cohort also tended to co-occur in the 100 to 150 validation repertoires, with 94% of cluster scores above 0. It was suggested by the authors that the approach could potentially be generalized to other disease states and immunological phenotypes. Across donors, most TCR sequences were observed very rarely, whereas some public TCRs were present in many individuals. A later analysis had no HLA typing for the validation cohort, so co-occurrence there was scored across all 110 or so repertoires. The classifier was reported to diagnose cytomegalovirus status with high specificity and sensitivity in both the original and validation cohorts. A few of the identified cytomegalovirus-associated TCR beta chains were confirmed in vitro to be specific for cytomegalovirus antigens.

About this clone: Its antigen is unknown. No much larger clone is present one base from it, and per-base qualities are unavailable.

The library was obtained by the immunoSEQ multiplex PCR assay. In the paper's pipeline: A statistical classification framework was built for diagnosing cytomegalovirus status from the catalog of TCR beta chain sequences. Not all clones reach the TCRdb copy of this immuneACCESS table, which keeps in-frame sequences only. Checked studies attribute under half of the gap to unresolved V genes and leave the rest unexplained. V and J calls and clone size are as listed in that table; D and trimming were resolved from the DNA. The sample has 250,000 to 300,000 clones on record, around 85% of them singletons. The ten largest account for around 1% of the sample.

Material for sequencing was PBMCs. This clonotype was sampled from a woman aged 18-29 years in good health and CMV-seronegative. The rearranged chain carries TRBV18 and TRBJ2-7, with TRBD1 identical over 8 junction bases. The bases read TGTGCCAGCTCAAAGGACAGGGACTCCTACGAGCAGTACTTC. This is translated as CASSKDRDSYEQYF.